This is a list of T cell receptor beta chains from one sample in a study of OX40 agonist ivuxolimab in advanced cancers. TCRdb's table, derived via immunoSEQ multiplex PCR, lists solely in-frame clones and lacks some. Among about 79,000 clones listed, roughly nine tenths were seen once. Sequencing was performed on CD4+ or CD8+ T cells sorted from blood, taken in a trial of the OX40 agonist ivuxolimab. The receptors were gathered from an adult with an advanced solid tumor such as melanoma, head and neck, liver or kidney cancer. The CDR3 runs from the conserved cysteine through the conserved F or W. A D gene is named only where the DNA matches it firmly. Clone size, where shown, is once, few, many, or a class for clones that have expanded.

D gene: TRBD1
V gene: TRBV28
clone size: -
J gene: TRBJ1-3
CDR3 protein: CAGGDSSSGNTIYF
CDR3 DNA: TGTGCCGGAGGGGACAGCAGCTCTGGAAACACCATATATTTT

D gene: TRBD1
V gene: TRBV28
clone size: -
J gene: TRBJ2-7
CDR3 protein: CASTTGRQGRLDEQYF
CDR3 DNA: TGTGCCAGCACCACCGGCCGACAGGGGAGGCTTGACGAGCAGTACTTC

D gene: TRBD1
V gene: TRBV5-1
clone size: -
J gene: TRBJ2-7
CDR3 protein: CASSPSTGGVSYEQYF
CDR3 DNA: TGCGCCAGCAGCCCGTCGACAGGGGGCGTTTCCTACGAGCAGTACTTC

D gene: -
V gene: TRBV30
clone size: -
J gene: TRBJ1-4
CDR3 protein: CAWDNTGTGEKLFF
CDR3 DNA: TGTGCCTGGGATAATACAGGGACCGGAGAAAAACTGTTTTTT

D gene: TRBD2
V gene: TRBV29-1
clone size: once
J gene: TRBJ2-5
CDR3 protein: CSVGNLAGGSETQYF
CDR3 DNA: TGCAGCGTGGGGAACCTAGCGGGAGGATCGGAGACCCAGTACTTC

D gene: -
V gene: TRBV6-5
clone size: once
J gene: TRBJ1-4
CDR3 protein: CASSYSGATNEKLFF
CDR3 DNA: TGTGCCAGCAGTTACTCAGGGGCGACTAATGAAAAACTGTTTTTT

D gene: -
V gene: TRBV9
clone size: -
J gene: TRBJ2-1
CDR3 protein: CASSPSGSYNEQFF
CDR3 DNA: TGTGCCAGCAGCCCCAGCGGTTCCTACAATGAGCAGTTCTTC

D gene: -
V gene: TRBV27
clone size: -
J gene: TRBJ2-7
CDR3 protein: CASSSGHYYEQYF
CDR3 DNA: TGTGCCAGCAGCTCGGGACACTACTACGAGCAGTACTTC

D gene: -
V gene: TRBV14
clone size: -
J gene: TRBJ2-7
CDR3 protein: CASSQDFYEQYF
CDR3 DNA: TGTGCCAGCAGTCAAGACTTTTACGAGCAGTACTTC

D gene: -
V gene: TRBV4-2
clone size: -
J gene: TRBJ2-3
CDR3 protein: CASSQEEQLAADTQYF
CDR3 DNA: TGTGCCAGCAGCCAGGAAGAGCAGCTAGCAGCAGATACGCAGTATTTT

D gene: TRBD2
V gene: TRBV28
clone size: -
J gene: TRBJ2-7
CDR3 protein: CASSLGLAGGTISYEQYF
CDR3 DNA: TGTGCCAGCAGTTTAGGACTAGCGGGAGGGACTATCTCCTACGAGCAGTACTTC

D gene: -
V gene: TRBV12-5
clone size: once
J gene: TRBJ1-1
CDR3 protein: CASGRTGTPNTEAFF
CDR3 DNA: TGTGCTAGTGGTCGAACCGGGACACCGAACACTGAAGCTTTCTTT

D gene: -
V gene: TRBV27
clone size: -
J gene: TRBJ1-1
CDR3 protein: CASRRGKVVEAFF
CDR3 DNA: TGTGCCAGCAGGAGGGGGAAGGTGGTGGAAGCTTTCTTT

D gene: -
V gene: TRBV7-9
clone size: -
J gene: TRBJ2-6
CDR3 protein: CASSLSGAGANVLTF
CDR3 DNA: TGTGCCAGCAGCTTAAGTGGGGCCGGGGCCAACGTCCTGACTTTC